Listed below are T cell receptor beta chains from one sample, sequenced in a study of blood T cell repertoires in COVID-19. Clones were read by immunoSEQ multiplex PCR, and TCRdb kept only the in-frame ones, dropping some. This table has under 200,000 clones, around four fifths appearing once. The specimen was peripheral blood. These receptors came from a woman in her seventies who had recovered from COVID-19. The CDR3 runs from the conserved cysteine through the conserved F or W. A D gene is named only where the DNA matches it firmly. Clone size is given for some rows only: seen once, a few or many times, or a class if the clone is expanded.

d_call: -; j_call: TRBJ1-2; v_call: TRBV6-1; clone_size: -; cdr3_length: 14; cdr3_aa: CASSEGQFWYGYTF; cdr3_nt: TGTGCCAGCAGTGAAGGACAGTTTTGGTATGGCTACACCTTC
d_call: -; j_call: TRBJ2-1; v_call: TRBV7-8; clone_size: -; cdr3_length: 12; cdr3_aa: CASTTPAGEQFF; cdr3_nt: TGTGCCAGCACCACCCCGGCGGGTGAGCAGTTCTTC
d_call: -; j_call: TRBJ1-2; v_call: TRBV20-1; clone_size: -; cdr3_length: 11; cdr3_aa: CSASQSGGYTF; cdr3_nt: TGCAGTGCTAGCCAGTCTGGCGGCTACACCTTC
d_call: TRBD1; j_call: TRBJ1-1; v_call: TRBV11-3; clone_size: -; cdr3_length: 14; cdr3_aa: CASSPGTVNTEAFF; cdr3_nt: TGTGCCAGCAGCCCGGGGACAGTGAACACTGAAGCTTTCTTT
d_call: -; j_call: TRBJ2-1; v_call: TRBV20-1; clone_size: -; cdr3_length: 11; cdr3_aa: CSAQNYNEQFF; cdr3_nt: TGCAGTGCCCAGAACTACAATGAGCAGTTCTTC
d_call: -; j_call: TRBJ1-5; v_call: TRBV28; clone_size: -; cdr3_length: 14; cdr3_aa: CASSSSDRYQPQHF; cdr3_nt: TGTGCCAGCAGTTCCTCGGACAGATATCAGCCCCAGCATTTT
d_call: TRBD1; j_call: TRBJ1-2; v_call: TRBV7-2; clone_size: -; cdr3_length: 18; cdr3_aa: CASSLAPGDSPANYGYTF; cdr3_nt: TGTGCCAGCAGCTTAGCGCCCGGGGACAGCCCAGCTAACTATGGCTACACCTTC
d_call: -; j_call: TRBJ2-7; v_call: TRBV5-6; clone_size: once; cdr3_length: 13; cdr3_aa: CASSLPGPYEQYF; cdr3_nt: TGTGCCAGCAGCTTGCCAGGGCCCTACGAGCAGTACTTC
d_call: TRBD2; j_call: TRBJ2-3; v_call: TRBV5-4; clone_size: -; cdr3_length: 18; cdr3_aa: CASSLRGLAVPSTDTQYF; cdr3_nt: TGTGCCAGCAGCTTGAGGGGACTAGCGGTCCCTAGCACAGATACGCAGTATTTT
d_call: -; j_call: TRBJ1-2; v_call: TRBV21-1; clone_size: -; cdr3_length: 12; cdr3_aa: CARTTDWGGYTF; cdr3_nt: TGTGCCAGAACGACAGATTGGGGCGGCTACACCTTC